These T cell receptor beta chains were read from a single sample in a study of blood T cells in healthy people across ages. From the 5' RACE reads, TCRdb called clonotypes with MiXCR, one entry per CDR3 protein. Among around 780,000 distinct CDR3 sequences listed, approximately 53% were seen once. Sequencing was carried out using blood. These receptors were obtained from a man aged 35-49 years in good health. The CDR3 runs from the conserved cysteine through the conserved F or W. Fields, in order: V gene, CDR3 length, J gene, D gene, clone size, CDR3 protein, CDR3 DNA. The D gene is left open where the match is weak. Expanded clones are given a class, and other clones once, few, many or no size at all.

>TRBV10-3|13|TRBJ2-4|.|few
CAIRAGQPQAEYF
TGTGCCATCCGGGCGGGACAGCCCCAAGCGGAGTACTTC
>TRBV4-3|16|TRBJ2-3|.|.
CASSQDRGQVTDTQYF
TGCGCCAGCAGCCAAGACCGGGGGCAGGTCACAGATACGCAGTATTTT
>TRBV12-3/TRBV12-4|16|TRBJ2-5|TRBD2|.
CASSSTRGGREETQYF
TGTGCCAGCAGTTCAACTCGCGGGGGGAGGGAGGAGACCCAGTACTTC
>TRBV28|16|TRBJ2-7|.|.
CASSSTKDSHPYEQYF
TGTGCCAGCAGTTCCACCAAGGACAGCCACCCCTACGAGCAGTACTTC
>TRBV6-5|13|TRBJ2-1|.|.
CASSYSLEGVQFF
TGTGCCAGCAGTTACTCGTTGGAAGGAGTGCAGTTCTTC
>TRBV28|17|TRBJ2-7|TRBD2|once
CATFPPLAGDRSYEQYF
TGTGCCACCTTCCCCCCACTAGCGGGGGACCGCTCCTACGAGCAGTACTTC
>TRBV9|14|TRBJ2-3|.|.
CASSESGATDTQYF
TGTGCCAGCAGCGAGTCGGGAGCTACAGATACGCAGTATTTT
>TRBV5-1|14|TRBJ1-5|.|few
CASSLGGEDQPQHF
TGCGCCAGCAGCTTGGGGGGGGAGGATCAGCCCCAGCATTTT
>TRBV12-3/TRBV12-4|11|TRBJ1-2|.|few
CASSRGDGYTF
TGTGCCAGCAGTCGGGGGGATGGCTACACCTTC
>TRBV20-1|12|TRBJ2-7|.|.
CSARPGINEQYF
TGCAGTGCTAGACCAGGGATAAATGAGCAGTACTTC
>TRBV5-1|14|TRBJ2-5|TRBD1|few
CASSSPGQGETQYF
TGCGCCAGCAGCAGTCCGGGACAGGGAGAGACCCAGTACTTC
>TRBV9|15|TRBJ2-3|.|.
CASSVGGWGLDTQYF
TGTGCCAGCAGCGTTGGAGGGTGGGGTCTGGATACGCAGTATTTT
>TRBV9|14|TRBJ1-1|.|.
CSGDPATGNTEAFF
TGTTCAGGGGACCCAGCTACCGGGAACACTGAAGCTTTCTTT
>TRBV7-2|14|TRBJ2-7|.|few
CASSLNQGPYEQYF
TGTGCCAGCAGCTTGAACCAGGGGCCCTACGAGCAGTACTTC
>TRBV29-1|12|TRBJ2-7|TRBD1|.
CSARTGRYEQYF
TGCAGCGCGCGGACAGGCCGCTACGAGCAGTACTTC
>TRBV20-1|15|TRBJ2-1|.|.
CSAPKAWPRGNEQFF
TGCAGTGCGCCCAAAGCCTGGCCTAGAGGCAATGAGCAGTTCTTC
>TRBV12-3/TRBV12-4|12|TRBJ2-7|.|once
CASSLVNNEQYF
TGTGCCAGCAGTTTAGTCAACAATGAGCAGTACTTC
>TRBV20-1|15|TRBJ2-3|.|.
CSPSWGTENTDTQYF
TGCAGTCCCTCTTGGGGTACAGAGAACACAGATACGCAGTATTTT
>TRBV27|14|TRBJ2-5|.|.
CASSITGNQETQYF
TGTGCCAGCAGTATCACAGGGAACCAAGAGACCCAGTACTTC
>TRBV7-7|15|TRBJ2-1|TRBD2|.
CASSVGGETYNEQFF
TGTGCCAGCAGCGTGGGAGGGGAAACCTACAATGAGCAGTTCTTC
>TRBV29-1|15|TRBJ2-3|TRBD2|many
CSVGELAGVGDTQYF
TGCAGCGTTGGGGAACTAGCGGGAGTCGGGGATACGCAGTATTTT
>TRBV28|17|TRBJ2-7|TRBD2|.
CASRTSGGDRAGNEQYF
TGTGCCAGCAGGACTAGCGGGGGGGACCGAGCGGGAAATGAGCAGTACTTC
>TRBV28|16|TRBJ2-4|TRBD1|.
CASREQGAPTKNIQYF
TGTGCCAGCAGGGAACAGGGGGCGCCAACCAAAAACATTCAGTACTTC
>TRBV29-1|15|TRBJ2-5|TRBD1|once
CSVYGVRGIQETQYF
TGCAGCGTTTATGGCGTCAGGGGGATCCAAGAGACCCAGTACTTC
>TRBV5-5|14|TRBJ2-7|.|.
CASSLPEYPYEQYF
TGTGCCAGCAGCTTACCGGAATACCCCTACGAGCAGTACTTC
>TRBV29-1|11|TRBJ2-7|.|many
CSVQSSYEQYF
TGCAGCGTTCAAAGCTCCTACGAGCAGTACTTC
>TRBV27|16|TRBJ1-2|.|.
CASSFGGGNIWYGYTF
TGTGCCAGCAGTTTCGGGGGGGGTAACATATGGTATGGCTACACCTTC
>TRBV20-1|16|TRBJ1-2|TRBD1|.
CSAGPGQGALNYGYTF
TGCAGTGCTGGCCCGGGACAGGGGGCCCTCAACTATGGCTACACCTTC
>TRBV27|15|TRBJ2-5|TRBD2|few
CASSHRGGGQETQYF
TGTGCCAGCAGTCACCGGGGCGGGGGCCAAGAGACCCAGTACTTC
>TRBV6-2/TRBV6-3|15|TRBJ2-2|TRBD1|few
CASSYLDRGTGELFF
TGTGCCAGCAGTTACCTGGACAGGGGGACCGGGGAGCTGTTTTTT
>TRBV13|15|TRBJ2-3|.|.
CASSDAEGPTDTQYF
TGTGCCAGCAGCGACGCGGAGGGGCCGACAGATACGCAGTATTTT
>TRBV7-2|15|TRBJ2-3|.|.
CASSLGAVSTDTQYF
TGTGCCAGCAGCTTAGGAGCCGTAAGCACAGATACGCAGTATTTT
>TRBV3-1|18|TRBJ1-2|.|.
CASSHPKQGTPWGYGYTF
TGTGCCAGCAGCCATCCGAAACAGGGTACACCATGGGGGTATGGCTACACCTTC
>TRBV20-1|13|TRBJ2-5|TRBD1|.
CSARDRGRETQYF
TGCAGTGCTAGGGACAGGGGGAGAGAGACCCAGTACTTC
>TRBV20-1|17|TRBJ2-4|.|.
CSARDQLGQPAKNIQYF
TGCAGTGCTAGAGATCAACTAGGACAGCCCGCCAAAAACATTCAGTACTTC
>TRBV6-2/TRBV6-3|12|TRBJ1-2|.|once
CASSRAEDGYTF
TGTGCCAGCAGCCGGGCTGAGGATGGCTACACCTTC
>TRBV9|15|TRBJ2-3|TRBD1|.
CASSLRGFNTDTQYF
TGTGCCAGCAGTCTCAGGGGGTTTAACACAGATACGCAGTATTTT
>TRBV5-1|14|TRBJ2-3|.|.
CASSLEAGRDTQYF
TGCGCCAGCAGCTTGGAAGCGGGTAGGGATACGCAGTATTTT
>TRBV5-1|18|TRBJ2-3|TRBD2|.
CASSLGSSGIELGDTQYF
TGCGCCAGCAGCTTGGGTTCCAGCGGGATCGAATTGGGGGATACGCAGTATTTT
>TRBV20-1|13|TRBJ2-2|.|.
CSARQAYTGELFF
TGCAGTGCTAGACAGGCATACACCGGGGAGCTGTTTTTT
>TRBV11-2|13|TRBJ2-3|.|.
CASSLHNTDTQYF
TGTGCCAGCAGCCTCCATAACACAGATACGCAGTATTTT
>TRBV10-3|13|TRBJ1-1|TRBD1|.
CAINMDREGEAFF
TGTGCCATCAATATGGACAGGGAAGGTGAAGCTTTCTTT
>TRBV27|15|TRBJ2-1|.|.
CASTKQVPAYNEQFF
TGTGCCAGCACCAAACAAGTTCCTGCTTACAATGAGCAGTTCTTC
>TRBV6-5|14|TRBJ2-1|.|few
CASSSMGRAGEQFF
TGTGCCAGCAGTTCTATGGGGAGAGCAGGCGAGCAGTTCTTC
>TRBV12-3/TRBV12-4|16|TRBJ2-3|TRBD2|.
CASPNGLAGRTDTQYF
TGTGCCAGCCCTAACGGACTAGCGGGACGCACAGATACGCAGTATTTT
>TRBV7-8|17|TRBJ2-5|TRBD2|.
CASSPNWGGRAEETQYF
TGTGCCAGCAGCCCCAATTGGGGCGGGAGGGCCGAAGAGACCCAGTACTTC
>TRBV6-5|14|TRBJ1-1|.|.
CASRPGGGVTEAFF
TGTGCCAGCAGGCCAGGAGGAGGGGTCACTGAAGCTTTCTTT
>TRBV27|14|TRBJ2-1|.|.
CASSLSLDVKQQFF
TGTGCCAGCAGTTTAAGCCTAGATGTCAAGCAGCAGTTCTTC
>TRBV4-2|15|TRBJ2-3|TRBD2|.
CASSQVAGGADTQYF
TGTGCCAGCAGCCAGGTAGCGGGGGGGGCAGATACGCAGTATTTT
>TRBV5-5|17|TRBJ2-1|TRBD2|few
CASSSGWWSGGAFEQFF
TGTGCCAGCAGCTCGGGCTGGTGGAGCGGGGGGGCGTTTGAGCAGTTCTTC
>TRBV5-8|15|TRBJ1-1|.|.
CASSGITGPRGEAFF
TGTGCCAGCAGCGGGATCACAGGACCGAGGGGTGAAGCTTTCTTT
>TRBV19|15|TRBJ1-1|.|.
CASSTEVIGYTEAFF
TGTGCCAGTAGTACCGAGGTTATTGGGTACACTGAAGCTTTCTTT
>TRBV5-5|14|TRBJ1-1|.|many
CASSLQRMNTEAFF
TGTGCCAGCAGCTTGCAGAGAATGAACACTGAAGCTTTCTTT
>TRBV3-1|14|TRBJ1-4|.|.
CASSRRATNEKLFF
TGTGCCAGCAGCCGACGTGCAACTAATGAAAAACTGTTTTTT
>TRBV20-1|15|TRBJ1-2|TRBD1|.
CSARDAAGGVYGYTF
TGCAGTGCTAGAGATGCTGCAGGGGGGGTTTATGGCTACACCTTC
>TRBV7-2|14|TRBJ2-2|.|.
CASSLGSSKGELFF
TGTGCCAGCAGCTTAGGGAGTTCGAAGGGGGAGCTGTTTTTT
>TRBV12-3/TRBV12-4|16|TRBJ1-2|TRBD1|.
CASRQNPGQEAYGYTF
TGTGCCAGCAGGCAGAATCCGGGACAGGAAGCCTATGGCTACACCTTC